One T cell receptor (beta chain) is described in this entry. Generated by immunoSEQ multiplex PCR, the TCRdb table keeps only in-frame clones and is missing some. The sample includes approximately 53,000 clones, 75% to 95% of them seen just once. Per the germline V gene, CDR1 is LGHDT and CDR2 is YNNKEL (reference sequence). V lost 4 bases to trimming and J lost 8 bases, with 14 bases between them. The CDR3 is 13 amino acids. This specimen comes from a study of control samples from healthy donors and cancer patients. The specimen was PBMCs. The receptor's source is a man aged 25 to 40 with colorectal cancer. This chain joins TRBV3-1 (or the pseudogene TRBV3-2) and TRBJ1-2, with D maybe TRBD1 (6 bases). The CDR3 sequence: CASSLGGRTGYTF. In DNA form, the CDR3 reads TGTGCCAGCAGCCTAGGGGGTCGGACCGGCTACACCTTC.